This TCR beta chain was retrieved from a study of blood T cell repertoires in COVID-19. The assay was immunoSEQ multiplex PCR, and TCRdb's table has in-frame clones only and misses some. The sample consists of under 450,000 clones, about 88% of them appearing once. Germline CDR1 SNHLY, CDR2 FYNNEI. V gave up 8 bases and J gave up 2 bases, with 13 bases separating them. The CDR3 is 14 residues long. The specimen sequenced was peripheral blood. The TCR was taken from a woman aged 60-70 years with COVID-19, enrolled during active disease. V and J are TRBV2 and TRBJ1-3, with no clear D. The CDR3 DNA follows: TGTGCCAGCGCCCAACAGTATCCTGGAAACACCATATATTTT. It specifies CASAQQYPGNTIYF.